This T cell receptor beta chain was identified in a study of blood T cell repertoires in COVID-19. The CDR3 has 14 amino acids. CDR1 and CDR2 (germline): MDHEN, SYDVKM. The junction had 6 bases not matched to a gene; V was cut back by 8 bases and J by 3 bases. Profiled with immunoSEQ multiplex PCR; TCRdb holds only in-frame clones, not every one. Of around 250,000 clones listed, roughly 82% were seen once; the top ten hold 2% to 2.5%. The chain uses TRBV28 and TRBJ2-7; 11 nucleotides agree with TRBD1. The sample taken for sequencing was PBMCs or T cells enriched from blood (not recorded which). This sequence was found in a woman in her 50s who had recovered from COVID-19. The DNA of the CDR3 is TGTGCCAGCTTGGGGGACAGGGGGTTCTACGAGCAGTACTTC. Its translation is CASLGDRGFYEQYF.